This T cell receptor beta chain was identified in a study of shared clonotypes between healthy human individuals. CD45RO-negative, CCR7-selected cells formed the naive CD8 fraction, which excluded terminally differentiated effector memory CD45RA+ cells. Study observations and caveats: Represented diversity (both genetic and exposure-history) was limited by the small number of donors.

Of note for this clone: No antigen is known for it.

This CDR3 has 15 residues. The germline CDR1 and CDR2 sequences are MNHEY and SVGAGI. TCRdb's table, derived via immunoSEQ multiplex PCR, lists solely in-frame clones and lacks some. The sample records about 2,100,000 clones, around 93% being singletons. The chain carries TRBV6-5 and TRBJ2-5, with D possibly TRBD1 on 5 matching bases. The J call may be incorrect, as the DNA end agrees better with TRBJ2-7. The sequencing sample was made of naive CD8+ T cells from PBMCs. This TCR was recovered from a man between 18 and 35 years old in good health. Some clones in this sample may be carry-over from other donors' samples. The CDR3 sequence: CASSYSNRRGYEQYF. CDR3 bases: TGTGCCAGCAGTTACTCGAACAGAAGGGGCTACGAGCAGTACTTC.